This record concerns one T cell receptor (beta chain) sequence. The J segment lost 3 bases and the V segment lost 0 bases, leaving 4 bases of the junction unmatched. The CDR3 spans 15 residues. Germline V CDR1 and CDR2: SGHNT, YYREEE (reference sequence). The data originate from a study of STAT5B mutations in CD4+ large granular lymphocyte leukemia. Profiled with immunoSEQ multiplex PCR; TCRdb holds only in-frame clones, not every one. In the table there are 37,000 or so clones, about 90% of which are singletons. The chain has TRBV5-4 and TRBJ2-5, with 8 bases identical to TRBD2. The sample was CD4+ T cells from blood buffy coats. This clonotype originated in a human donor in good health. The CDR3 sequence is CASSLVAGRKETQYF. In DNA, the CDR3 is TGTGCCAGCAGCTTGGTAGCGGGGCGCAAAGAGACCCAGTACTTC.